The 7 T cell receptor beta chains reported below all come from one sample, sequenced in a study of blood T cell repertoires in COVID-19. TCRdb's table, derived via immunoSEQ multiplex PCR, lists solely in-frame clones and lacks some. This table has roughly 120,000 clones, roughly 88% appearing once. The sequenced sample was peripheral blood. Receptors were obtained from a woman in her sixties or seventies with acute or convalescent COVID-19.

The chain carries TRBV30 and TRBJ2-1, with 10 bases matching TRBD2. CDR1 and CDR2 (germline): GTSNPN, SVGIG (reference sequence). V trimming: 3 bases; J trimming: 6 bases; junction bases outside the gene matches: 2. This CDR3 is built from 13 residues. CDR3 DNA sequence: TGTGCCTGGAGACTAGCGGGGACCAATGAGCAGTTCTTC. As protein: CAWRLAGTNEQFF.

This clone was recorded only once. The chain employs TRBV4-1 and TRBJ2-7, with 7 bases that match TRBD1. J was trimmed by 1 base and V by 1 base; bases with no gene match: 13. This CDR3 spans 18 amino acids. Germline V gene lookup returns CDR1 MGHRA and CDR2 YSYEKL. Here the CDR3 DNA reads TGCGCCAGCAGCCAAGGCGGACAGGTTAGAGGTGAATCCTACGAGCAGTACTTC. As protein: CASSQGGQVRGESYEQYF.

This clone was recorded only once. The V gene is TRBV15, the J gene TRBJ2-5, with D possibly being TRBD1 (5 bases). V was trimmed by 0 bases and J by 7 bases, leaving 15 bases between them. There are 15 residues in the CDR3. Germline CDR1 reads LNHNV; CDR2 reads YYDKDF (reference sequence). The CDR3 protein is CATSRDRALQPTQYF. The CDR3, as DNA: TGTGCCACCAGCAGAGACAGGGCTTTACAACCGACCCAGTACTTC.

The V gene is TRBV19, the J gene TRBJ2-5; D gene ambiguous. Germline-derived CDR1 and CDR2 are LNHDA and SQIVND (reference sequence). The CDR3 loop spans 13 amino acids. V was cut by 5 bases and J by 0 bases, with 7 bases left in between. The CDR3 nucleotides are TGTGCCAGTAGTCAGGTGGACCAAGAGACCCAGTACTTC. This translates into CASSQVDQETQYF.

The chain is built from TRBV2 and TRBJ1-4; no definite D call. The V gene's germline CDR1 is SNHLY and CDR2 FYNNEI. The CDR3 runs 11 residues. The V and J ends lost 6 bases and 12 bases respectively, with 11 bases between them. The CDR3 DNA reads as TGTGCCAGCAGCCCCCGGGGTGAACTGTTTTTT. This sequence encodes CASSPRGELFF.

The sample holds one count of this clone. The rearrangement links TRBV7-9 to TRBJ2-3, with D possibly matching TRBD2 (6 bases). V dropped 0 bases and J dropped 2 bases, with 12 bases sitting between them. CDR1 is SEHNR and CDR2 is FQNEAQ in the germline V gene (reference sequence). The CDR3 sequence is 16 residues long. CDR3 in DNA: TGTGCCAGCAGCTTAGCAACCGGACTAATCACAGATACGCAGTATTTT. This encodes CASSLATGLITDTQYF. The entire variable domain, with the rest obtained from reference TRBV7-9 and TRBJ2-3, is as follows: DTGVSQNPRHKITKRGQNVTFRCDPISEHNRLYWYRQTLGQGPEFLTYFQNEAQLEKSRLLSDRFSAERPKGSFSTLEIQRTEQGDSAMYLCASSLATGLITDTQYFGPGTRLTVL.

In its sample, this clone was seen a few times. The chain couples TRBV7-8 to TRBJ2-2, with a possible D match to TRBD2 (6 bases). The V end lost 5 bases, the J end lost 6 bases, and 19 bases lay between the germline ends. The germline gives CDR1 SGHVS, CDR2 FQNEAQ. This CDR3 comprises 16 residues. CDR3 sequence: CASSPGEAGAAGELFF. The DNA of the CDR3 is TGTGCCAGCAGCCCCGGGGAGGCCGGGGCCGCCGGGGAGCTGTTTTTT.